This T cell receptor (beta chain) emerged from a study of molecular identifiers for immune sequencing clone quantification. Looked up from germline, CDR1 is MGHDK and CDR2 is SYGVNS. The CDR3 contains 13 residues. Trimming cost V 5 bases and J 2 bases, with 9 bases left between them. This clonotype is a singleton in its sample. MiXCR, applied by TCRdb to the PCR reads, yields one record per CDR3 protein. The profile covers about 640,000 distinct CDR3 sequences, with just under 20% appearing a single time and 0.85% taken by the ten largest. The TCR comes from a human donor in good health. Some libraries in this study had Jurkat cell RNA spiked in. This sequence joins TRBV25-1 and TRBJ2-5, with no clear D. Sample: naive CD8+ T cells from blood, with Jurkat cell RNA spiked in. The sample's subset: FACS-sorted CD8+CD4-CCR7+CD45RA+ naive T cells. Written as DNA, the CDR3 is TGTGCCAGCAGTTTATGTGGTCAAGAGACCCAGTACTTC. Translated, it gives CASSLCGQETQYF.